A selection of T cell receptor beta chains follows, all from one sample in a study of T cell responses to AZD1222 COVID-19 vaccine. The table came from immunoSEQ multiplex PCR; TCRdb's copy has only in-frame clones and leaves some out. Found here are around 100,000 clones, around 87% of them singletons; the top ten hold 10%. The source material was peripheral blood, sampled 28 days after the second AZD1222 dose. The receptors come from an adult who received the AZD1222 COVID-19 vaccine. Both conserved end residues are part of each CDR3.

v_call	cdr3_aa
TRBV28	CASSFIFGSPRDSQYF
TRBV5-1	CASSLDTQGGYGYTF
TRBV6-6	CASSPFQRGGRVDTQYF
TRBV6-5	CASSYPGLTAGEQFF
TRBV7-9	CASSLDYGAQNSPLHF
TRBV5-4	CASRSGLAGVDTDTQYF
TRBV9	CASSVGVLGTEAFF
TRBV2	CASRLTGHSANTGELFF
TRBV7-3	CASSLEGPAIGSPLHF
TRBV3-1/TRBV3-2	CASSRKLEDEQYF
TRBV29-1	CSVETVSGEKLFF
TRBV7-8	CASSLAGTGGRESNQPQHF
TRBV5-5	CASSLGYAWDRHYEQYF
TRBV19	CASSIGSGGFNEQFF
TRBV7-2	CASSLLSGGVSPLHF
TRBV2	CASSSPLGDEQFF
TRBV2	CASRASGNTIYF
TRBV6-5	CASSYSMWDSSYEQYF
TRBV19	CASSPGLSQPQHF
TRBV9	CASSVGHLGSGNTIYF
TRBV10-3	CAIRGGGRLYNSPLHF
TRBV9	CASSVASSQSPGTQYF
TRBV29-1	CSVGRGYEQYF
TRBV30	CAWVEGNTIYF
TRBV7-8	CASSLWDSGNTIYF
TRBV5-1	CASSLTGQGYNEKLFF
TRBV2	CASSEALPGQGYAEAFF
TRBV5-1	CASSLQGDVQGYTF
TRBV9	CASSTELAGGPRTGELFF
TRBV18	CASSPREEGGEKLFF
TRBV7-2	CASSLGLAGGPETQYF
TRBV4-2	CASSQDSYENTEAFF
TRBV27	CASSLSIVTEAFF
TRBV3-1/TRBV3-2	CASRSLGLAGEQFF
TRBV5-4	CASSLASTYEQYF
TRBV9	CASSVETGGLGTEAFF
TRBV28	CASSLLGQGARKLFF
TRBV29-1	CSSKAGLDTEAFF
TRBV6-5	CASSYGQAGDSPLHF
TRBV6-5	CASSYGREWHEQYF
TRBV6-2/TRBV6-3	CASSKLAGVGETQYF
TRBV5-1	CASSFIGGELFF
TRBV21-1	CASSKAVREGTDTQYF
TRBV7-2	CASSPGTGMNTEAFF
TRBV18	CASSPEQDGTSPLHF
TRBV9	CASSLSGTVAYNEQFF
TRBV27	CASSLKGDSSGALAVRFGYTF
TRBV3-1/TRBV3-2	CASSHTSGTYEQYF
TRBV7-9	CASRREGYTDTQYF
TRBV4-3	CASSQDLGNTEAFF
TRBV7-3	CASSSGLAGVSEQFF
TRBV28	CASRSGGQGDYGYTF
TRBV6-5	CASSRQGMNTEAFF
TRBV30	CAWDRGSTEAFF